One and the same sample provided the 25 T cell receptor beta chains below, sequenced in a study of cytomegalovirus exposure and HLA in healthy donors. Sequencing was performed with immunoSEQ multiplex PCR; in TCRdb, only in-frame clones are kept and a portion is missing. This table has under 75,000 clones, approximately 95% appearing once. Input material: PBMCs. Receptors originate from a woman in her late teens or twenties in good health and CMV-seropositive.

This clone was detected once. The chain employs TRBV19 and TRBJ1-4; D not certain. The CDR3 runs to 15 residues. The germline V gene has CDR1 LNHDA and CDR2 SQIVND (reference sequence). The ends were cut back, 3 bases at V and 0 bases at J, with 8 bases in the middle. CDR3 in amino acids: CASSMESATNEKLFF. The CDR3, as DNA: TGTGCCAGTAGTATGGAGTCAGCAACTAATGAAAAACTGTTTTTT.

J is TRBJ2-5 and V is TRBV29-1, with D hard to call. V was pared by 0 bases and J by 4 bases, with 3 bases between. The CDR3 loop spans 11 amino acids. Germline V lookup: CDR1 SQVTM, CDR2 ANQGSEA. The CDR3 region is CSVEDRETQYF. For the CDR3, the DNA is TGCAGCGTTGAAGATCGAGAGACCCAGTACTTC.

This chain joins TRBV28 and TRBJ2-7; 8 nucleotides agree with TRBD1. V lost 2 bases to trimming and J lost 3 bases; unmatched junction nucleotides: 6. The CDR3 sequence is 15 residues long. In germline, CDR1 is MDHEN, CDR2 SYDVKM. The CDR3 protein is CASSLGRGRFYEQYF. The CDR3 DNA reads as TGTGCCAGCAGTTTAGGCAGGGGGCGTTTCTACGAGCAGTACTTC.

The V and J genes are TRBV5-5 and TRBJ1-2; TRBD1 agrees at 8 bases. This CDR3 region has 15 residues. V shed 3 bases, J shed 4 bases, and the junction held 8 bases outside the gene matches. The germline V gene has CDR1 SGHKS and CDR2 YYEKEE (reference sequence). The CDR3 DNA reads TGTGCCAGCAGCTCTACAGGGGGATCTTCCTATGGCTACACCTTC. It specifies CASSSTGGSSYGYTF.

The chain uses TRBV5-8 and TRBJ1-5; 7 bases map to TRBD1. The germline V gene encodes CDR1 SGHTS and CDR2 YDEGEE. Trimming at V came to 4 bases and at J to 7 bases, leaving 11 bases not matched to a gene. The CDR3 consists of 15 residues. CDR3 sequence reads: CASSARTGEGQPQHF. The CDR3 nucleotides read TGTGCCAGCAGCGCGAGGACAGGCGAAGGACAGCCCCAGCATTTT.

The chain recombines TRBV14 with TRBJ2-1, with TRBD2 matching 8 bases. CDR1 is SGHDN, CDR2 FVKESK, per germline. The CDR3 covers 15 residues. The V segment lost 3 bases and the J segment 6 bases; nucleotides outside the gene matches: 7. The CDR3 here is CASSHHGLAFNEQFF. The CDR3 region has the DNA TGTGCCAGCAGCCATCATGGACTAGCCTTCAATGAGCAGTTCTTC.

The V and J genes are TRBV28 and TRBJ1-5; possibly TRBD1 for D (6 bases). V was trimmed by 8 bases and J by 2 bases, leaving 10 bases between them. Germline loops: CDR1 MDHEN, CDR2 SYDVKM. The CDR3 has 13 residues. CDR3 DNA sequence: TGTGCCAGCGCACAGGGTGGCAATCAGCCCCAGCATTTT. It encodes CASAQGGNQPQHF.

This chain joins TRBV19 and TRBJ1-4; 9 bases agree with TRBD1. The length of the CDR3 is 17 residues. V shed 6 bases, J shed 10 bases, and the junction held 18 bases outside the gene matches. CDR1 and CDR2 (germline): LNHDA, SQIVND (reference sequence). CDR3 in DNA: TGTGCCAGTAGCCCACCCCCGATTGGGACAGGGAGAAGAAAACTGTTTTTT. Translation: CASSPPPIGTGRRKLFF.

The chain employs TRBV28 and TRBJ1-1; a possible D gene is TRBD1 (6 bases). This CDR3 has 13 residues. In germline, CDR1 is MDHEN, CDR2 SYDVKM. With 11 bases removed from V and 0 bases from J, the gap between germline ends came to 13 bases. The CDR3 DNA reads TGTGCCGGCCAGGACAGTTTGAACACTGAAGCTTTCTTT. It encodes CAGQDSLNTEAFF.

The J gene is TRBJ1-5, the V gene TRBV6-1, with D possibly matching TRBD1 (6 bases). The CDR3 covers 13 residues. V lost 7 bases and J 7 bases, leaving 14 bases between the germline ends. Per the germline V gene, CDR1 is MNHNS and CDR2 is SASEGT. This CDR3 is CASTVQGTQPQHF. CDR3 coding DNA: TGTGCCAGCACAGTTCAGGGGACCCAGCCCCAGCATTTT.

This clone appeared once. The chain joins TRBV7-3 to TRBJ1-6; possibly TRBD1 for D (6 bases). V was shortened by 5 bases and J by 10 bases, with 15 bases between the two germline ends. Germline V gene lookup returns CDR1 SGHTA and CDR2 FQGTGA. This CDR3 is 14 amino acids long. The CDR3 region has the DNA TGTGCCAGCAGCCTGGGACAAGTGTTGTCACCCCTCCACTTT. This translates into CASSLGQVLSPLHF. Together with reference TRBV7-3 and TRBJ1-6, the CDR3 gives the full variable domain: GAGVSQTPSNKVTEKGKYVELRCDPISGHTALYWYRQSLGQGPEFLIYFQGTGAADDSGLPNDRFFAVRPEGSVSTLKIQRTERGDSAVYLCASSLGQVLSPLHFGNGTRLTVT.

The chain uses TRBV27 and TRBJ2-7, with 7 positions matching TRBD1. V shed 1 base and J 2 bases; nucleotides not matched to a gene: 2. In germline, CDR1 is MNHEY, CDR2 SMNVEV (reference sequence). The CDR3 length is 14 residues. The CDR3 region is CASSLFQGAYEQYF. As DNA, the CDR3 is TGTGCCAGCAGTTTATTTCAGGGGGCCTACGAGCAGTACTTC.

This clone is a singleton in its sample. V gene TRBV4-1 combines with J gene TRBJ1-4; 7 nucleotides align to TRBD1. This CDR3 is built from 19 residues. Trimming cost V 1 base and J 1 base; bases outside gene matches: 12. Germline assignment: CDR1 MGHRA and CDR2 YSYEKL. CDR3 in amino acids: CASSQGIGGVGGTNEKLFF. In DNA, the CDR3 is TGCGCCAGCAGCCAAGGAATAGGGGGCGTGGGTGGAACTAATGAAAAACTGTTTTTT.

This chain uses TRBV9 with TRBJ1-1; D call uncertain. The ends were cut back, 3 bases at V and 2 bases at J, with 14 bases in the middle. Germline V gives CDR1 SGDLS, CDR2 YYNGEE. The CDR3 is made up of 15 amino acids. The CDR3, as DNA: TGTGCCAGCAGCGGCCACTCTTTTCTCAACACTGAAGCTTTCTTT. Its translation is CASSGHSFLNTEAFF.

This chain connects TRBV7-6 to TRBJ2-1; D gene uncertain. V was pared by 5 bases and J by 4 bases, with 15 bases between. The V gene's germline CDR1 is SGHVS and CDR2 FNYEAQ. This CDR3 comprises 15 residues. This chain's CDR3 is CASSQAQASYNEQFF. In DNA form, the CDR3 reads TGTGCCAGCAGCCAGGCGCAGGCCTCATACAATGAGCAGTTCTTC. Full variable domain (remainder filled in from reference TRBV7-6 and TRBJ2-1): GAGVSQSPRYKVTKRGQDVALRCDPISGHVSLYWYRQALGQGPEFLTYFNYEAQQDKSGLPNDRFSAERPEGSISTLTIQRTEQRDSAMYRCASSQAQASYNEQFFGPGTRLTVL.

This sequence joins TRBV27 and TRBJ1-2, with D hard to call. CDR3 size: 13 residues. Germline lookup yields CDR1 MNHEY and CDR2 SMNVEV (reference sequence). V lost 2 bases and J lost 4, with 8 bases in between. CDR3 protein: CASSLRGAYGYTF. The CDR3 DNA sequence: TGTGCCAGCAGTTTACGAGGAGCCTATGGCTACACCTTC.

CDR3 sequence (DNA): TGTGCCAGCAGCAGGGGAACTAATGAAAAACTGTTTTTT. Its protein is CASSRGTNEKLFF. The chain joins TRBV7-6 to TRBJ1-4; D possibly corresponds to TRBD1 (5 bases). The V gene lost 5 bases and the J gene lost 1 base, with 5 bases spanning the gap. The germline CDR1 and CDR2 sequences are SGHVS and FNYEAQ. This CDR3 contains 13 residues.

The rearrangement joins TRBV28 to TRBJ1-5; D is unresolved. The CDR3 has 14 residues. V lost 4 bases and J lost 5, with 12 bases in between. Germline CDR1 is MDHEN and CDR2 is SYDVKM. The CDR3: CASSSGLAHQPQHF. Here the CDR3 DNA reads TGTGCCAGCAGTTCGGGGTTGGCCCATCAGCCCCAGCATTTT. The full variable domain, with the rest looked up from reference TRBV28 and TRBJ1-5, is DVKVTQSSRYLVKRTGEKVFLECVQDMDHENMFWYRQDPGLGLRLIYFSYDVKMKEKGDIPEGYSVSREKKERFSLILESASTNQTSMYLCASSSGLAHQPQHFGDGTRLSIL.

CDR3 residues: CASSPGQGASERGAFF. The CDR3 region has the DNA TGTGCCAGCAGCCCGGGACAGGGCGCTTCGGAGAGGGGGGCTTTCTTT. The chain has TRBV5-4 and TRBJ1-1; 9 nucleotides align to TRBD1. Trimming cost V 4 bases and J 11 bases; bases outside gene matches: 18. Germline loops: CDR1 SGHNT, CDR2 YYREEE (reference sequence). The CDR3 runs 16 residues. Combining the CDR3 with reference TRBV5-4 and TRBJ1-1 gives the whole variable domain ETGVTQSPTHLIKTRGQQVTLRCSSQSGHNTVSWYQQALGQGPQFIFQYYREEENGRGNFPPRFSGLQFPNYSSELNVNALELDDSALYLCASSPGQGASERGAFFGQGTRLTVV.

The chain recombines TRBV28 with TRBJ2-7; 8 bases are a match to TRBD2. Germline assignment: CDR1 MDHEN and CDR2 SYDVKM. After removal of 5 bases from V and 7 bases from J, the junction contained 7 bases not matched to a gene. The length of the CDR3 is 13 residues. The CDR3 sequence: CASSQPGGEEQYF. Here the CDR3 DNA reads TGTGCCAGCAGTCAACCGGGGGGGGAGGAGCAGTACTTC.

CDR3 DNA sequence: TGTGCCGCCAGGCGGACGGGAGCCTACGAGCAGTACTTC. This encodes CAARRTGAYEQYF. The V gene is TRBV30, the J gene TRBJ2-7; a weak D match, TRBD2 (6 bases). Looked up from germline, CDR1 is GTSNPN and CDR2 is SVGIG (reference sequence). The CDR3 loop spans 13 amino acids. V gave up 8 bases and J gave up 2 bases, with 16 bases separating them.

The chain recombines TRBV10-1 with TRBJ2-7; 9 nucleotides agree with TRBD1. The CDR3 is 14 amino acids. The V segment lost 5 bases and the J segment 2 bases; nucleotides outside the gene matches: 4. CDR1 and CDR2 from the germline V gene are WNHNN and SYGVQD (reference sequence). The CDR3 DNA is TGCGCCAGCAGTCCGACAGGGGGTCCCTACGAGCAGTACTTC. The encoded protein is CASSPTGGPYEQYF.

The rearrangement joins TRBV30 to TRBJ1-1; D remains unclear. V dropped 3 bases and J dropped 1 base, with 9 bases sitting between them. CDR3 size: 13 residues. From germline, CDR1 is GTSNPN and CDR2 SVGIG (reference sequence). The CDR3 protein is CAWSPPPNTEAFF. CDR3 sequence (DNA): TGTGCCTGGAGCCCTCCCCCGAACACTGAAGCTTTCTTT.

The V and J genes are TRBV6-6 and TRBJ1-3; perhaps TRBD1 as D (5 bases). The CDR3 has 16 residues. The germline V and J ends were trimmed by 5 bases and 0 bases, with 14 bases remaining between them. The germline CDR1 and CDR2 sequences are MNHNY and SVGAGI (reference sequence). The CDR3, as DNA: TGTGCCAGCAGTGGCAACCTACAGGACTCTGGAAACACCATATATTTT. It yields the protein CASSGNLQDSGNTIYF.

The rearrangement uses TRBV9 and TRBJ2-3; possible D gene TRBD2, 6 bases. Trimming took 4 bases from V and 0 from J, leaving 9 bases between them. Per the germline V gene, CDR1 is SGDLS and CDR2 is YYNGEE. The CDR3 is made up of 14 amino acids. For the CDR3, the DNA is TGTGCCAGCAGCACAGCGGGTAGCACAGATACGCAGTATTTT. It codes for CASSTAGSTDTQYF.